The rows below give T cell receptor beta chains drawn from one sample of a study of blood T cell repertoires in COVID-19. Generated by immunoSEQ multiplex PCR, the TCRdb table keeps only in-frame clones and is missing some. The table has about half a million clones, 80% to 90% seen once. Material: peripheral blood. The origin of the receptors is a young man with COVID-19, enrolled during active disease. Both conserved end residues are part of each CDR3. The D gene is left open where the match is weak. Where a row states a size, it is once, few, many or the class of an expanded clone; other rows omit it.

CDR3 length: 15
V gene: TRBV5-5
J gene: TRBJ2-2
D gene: NA
clone size: NA
CDR3 DNA: TGTGCCAGCAGCCCCCGGGATCTGAACACCGGGGAGCTGTTTTTT
CDR3 protein: CASSPRDLNTGELFF

CDR3 length: 15
V gene: TRBV10-1
J gene: TRBJ1-1
D gene: TRBD1
clone size: once
CDR3 DNA: TGCGCCAGCAGTGCCCAGACAGGGAACAACACTGAAGCTTTCTTT
CDR3 protein: CASSAQTGNNTEAFF

CDR3 length: 17
V gene: TRBV5-6
J gene: TRBJ1-6
D gene: TRBD1
clone size: NA
CDR3 DNA: TGTGCCAGCAGCTCCGGGGACAGGAGCTCCTATAATTCACCCCTCCACTTT
CDR3 protein: CASSSGDRSSYNSPLHF

CDR3 length: 15
V gene: TRBV20-1
J gene: TRBJ2-7
D gene: TRBD2
clone size: NA
CDR3 DNA: TGCAGTGCTAGTCCTAGCGGGGGCCCACGGGGGGAGCAGTACTTC
CDR3 protein: CSASPSGGPRGEQYF

CDR3 length: 14
V gene: TRBV7-8
J gene: TRBJ1-5
D gene: NA
clone size: NA
CDR3 DNA: TGTGCCAGCAGCCAGGGGCAGTTCAATCAGCCCCAGCATTTT
CDR3 protein: CASSQGQFNQPQHF

CDR3 length: 15
V gene: TRBV19
J gene: TRBJ2-7
D gene: TRBD2
clone size: NA
CDR3 DNA: TGTGCCAGTAGGGGGACTAGCGGAAACCTCTACGAGCAGTACTTC
CDR3 protein: CASRGTSGNLYEQYF

CDR3 length: 15
V gene: TRBV7-9
J gene: TRBJ2-2
D gene: NA
clone size: NA
CDR3 DNA: TGTGCCAGCAGTCCCACAGGCTCTTACACCGGGGAGCTGTTTTTT
CDR3 protein: CASSPTGSYTGELFF

CDR3 length: 13
V gene: TRBV5-1
J gene: TRBJ2-7
D gene: NA
clone size: NA
CDR3 DNA: TGCGCCAGCAGCTTTGACAGTCCCTACGAGCAGTACTTC
CDR3 protein: CASSFDSPYEQYF

CDR3 length: 14
V gene: TRBV5-1
J gene: TRBJ2-2
D gene: NA
clone size: NA
CDR3 DNA: TGCGCCAGCAGACAGGAGGGAACCACCGGGGAGCTGTTTTTT
CDR3 protein: CASRQEGTTGELFF

CDR3 length: 15
V gene: TRBV5-1
J gene: TRBJ2-2
D gene: TRBD2
clone size: NA
CDR3 DNA: TGCGCCAGCAGCCTGACTAGCGGGGACACCGGGGAGCTGTTTTTT
CDR3 protein: CASSLTSGDTGELFF

CDR3 length: 13
V gene: TRBV27
J gene: TRBJ1-1
D gene: NA
clone size: few
CDR3 DNA: TGTGCCAGCAGTTTGACAGTGAACACTGAAGCTTTCTTT
CDR3 protein: CASSLTVNTEAFF

CDR3 length: 15
V gene: TRBV5-1
J gene: TRBJ2-7
D gene: TRBD2
clone size: NA
CDR3 DNA: TGCGCCAGCAGCCCCGCGGGAGGGCCTAAGTACGAGCAGTACTTC
CDR3 protein: CASSPAGGPKYEQYF

CDR3 length: 18
V gene: TRBV7-2
J gene: TRBJ2-1
D gene: TRBD2
clone size: NA
CDR3 DNA: TGTGCCAGCAGCCCATCACGCCCAGCGGGAGGGCCAAAGAATGAGCAGTTCTTC
CDR3 protein: CASSPSRPAGGPKNEQFF

CDR3 length: 13
V gene: TRBV19
J gene: TRBJ2-1
D gene: NA
clone size: NA
CDR3 DNA: TGTGCCAGTAGTCTCCTAGCCGGTGGGGAGCAGTTCTTC
CDR3 protein: CASSLLAGGEQFF

CDR3 length: 14
V gene: TRBV4-1
J gene: TRBJ1-1
D gene: NA
clone size: few
CDR3 DNA: TGCGCCAGCAGTCCGGCCGGGGGACGGGATGAAGCTTTCTTT
CDR3 protein: CASSPAGGRDEAFF

CDR3 length: 14
V gene: TRBV19
J gene: TRBJ1-5
D gene: TRBD1
clone size: NA
CDR3 DNA: TGTGCCAGTGGGACAGACAGGGGCAATCAGCCCCAGCATTTT
CDR3 protein: CASGTDRGNQPQHF

CDR3 length: 14
V gene: TRBV9
J gene: TRBJ2-7
D gene: NA
clone size: NA
CDR3 DNA: TGTGCCAGCAGCGTAGCCGGGTCGGACTACGAGCAGTACTTC
CDR3 protein: CASSVAGSDYEQYF

CDR3 length: 15
V gene: TRBV7-9
J gene: TRBJ2-2
D gene: NA
clone size: NA
CDR3 DNA: TGTGCCAGCAGCTTAGACAGGTCGACCACCGGGGAGCTGTTTTTT
CDR3 protein: CASSLDRSTTGELFF

CDR3 length: 16
V gene: TRBV4-1
J gene: TRBJ2-3
D gene: TRBD2
clone size: NA
CDR3 DNA: TGCGCCAGCAGCCAAGAGGCTAGCGGGGTTGCAGATACGCAGTATTTT
CDR3 protein: CASSQEASGVADTQYF

CDR3 length: 12
V gene: TRBV3-1/TRBV3-2
J gene: TRBJ1-3
D gene: NA
clone size: few
CDR3 DNA: TGTGCCAGCACCCACGTAGGAAACACCATATATTTT
CDR3 protein: CASTHVGNTIYF

CDR3 length: 15
V gene: TRBV7-9
J gene: TRBJ1-2
D gene: NA
clone size: NA
CDR3 DNA: TGTGCCAGCAGCTTAGCCCTGGGCAGTACCTATGGCTACACCTTC
CDR3 protein: CASSLALGSTYGYTF

CDR3 length: 16
V gene: TRBV3-1/TRBV3-2
J gene: TRBJ2-7
D gene: NA
clone size: NA
CDR3 DNA: TGTGCCAGCACCATTTCCCTGGGAACAGGGATTCACGAGCAGTACTTC
CDR3 protein: CASTISLGTGIHEQYF

CDR3 length: 12
V gene: TRBV30
J gene: TRBJ1-1
D gene: NA
clone size: NA
CDR3 DNA: TGTGCCTGTGCAGGGGTGAACACTGAAGCTTTCTTT
CDR3 protein: CACAGVNTEAFF

CDR3 length: 14
V gene: TRBV19
J gene: TRBJ2-2
D gene: TRBD2
clone size: NA
CDR3 DNA: TGTGCCAGCAGCAGCGGGATGGCCACCGGGGAGCTGTTTTTT
CDR3 protein: CASSSGMATGELFF

CDR3 length: 16
V gene: TRBV3-1/TRBV3-2
J gene: TRBJ2-5
D gene: TRBD2
clone size: NA
CDR3 DNA: TGTGCCAGCAGCCACCTTCTCGGACTAGCGGAAGAGACCCAGTACTTC
CDR3 protein: CASSHLLGLAEETQYF

CDR3 length: 15
V gene: TRBV11-2
J gene: TRBJ2-7
D gene: TRBD2
clone size: NA
CDR3 DNA: TGTGCCAGCAGCTTACAAGCGGGAGGGCGTAGTGAGCAGTACTTC
CDR3 protein: CASSLQAGGRSEQYF

CDR3 length: 17
V gene: TRBV5-8
J gene: TRBJ2-2
D gene: NA
clone size: NA
CDR3 DNA: TGTGCCAGCAGCTTGGGTCTTGGCGTGGGGCACACCGGGGAGCTGTTTTTT
CDR3 protein: CASSLGLGVGHTGELFF

CDR3 length: 15
V gene: TRBV5-6
J gene: TRBJ2-5
D gene: NA
clone size: NA
CDR3 DNA: TGTGCCAGCAGCTTGGCCAGGCACAGGGAAGAGACCCAGTACTTC
CDR3 protein: CASSLARHREETQYF

CDR3 length: 14
V gene: TRBV7-8
J gene: TRBJ2-7
D gene: NA
clone size: NA
CDR3 DNA: TGTGCCAGCAGCTTAGAGAGAGGGAGCTACGAGCAGTACTTC
CDR3 protein: CASSLERGSYEQYF

CDR3 length: 15
V gene: TRBV5-6
J gene: TRBJ2-7
D gene: TRBD2
clone size: NA
CDR3 DNA: TGTGCCAGCAGCGTGGGACTAGCGGGAGTGCGGGAGCAGTACTTC
CDR3 protein: CASSVGLAGVREQYF

CDR3 length: 14
V gene: TRBV5-4
J gene: TRBJ2-1
D gene: TRBD2
clone size: once
CDR3 DNA: TGTGCCAGCAGCTTGCGGGAGGGCCGCAGTGAGCAGTTCTTC
CDR3 protein: CASSLREGRSEQFF

CDR3 length: 17
V gene: TRBV11-3
J gene: TRBJ2-3
D gene: TRBD2
clone size: few
CDR3 DNA: TGTGCCAGCAGCCAACCTAGCGGGAGTGGTGACGTAGATACGCAGTATTTT
CDR3 protein: CASSQPSGSGDVDTQYF

CDR3 length: 12
V gene: TRBV7-2
J gene: TRBJ2-7
D gene: NA
clone size: NA
CDR3 DNA: TGTGCCAGCAGCTCCCTAACCTACGAGCAGTACTTC
CDR3 protein: CASSSLTYEQYF

CDR3 length: 11
V gene: TRBV19
J gene: TRBJ1-2
D gene: NA
clone size: once
CDR3 DNA: TGTGCCAGTAGACCGGTCCATGGCTACACCTTC
CDR3 protein: CASRPVHGYTF

CDR3 length: 16
V gene: TRBV23-1
J gene: TRBJ2-5
D gene: NA
clone size: NA
CDR3 DNA: TGCGCCAGCAGTCAATGGGCAGGGATTGACCAAGAGACCCAGTACTTC
CDR3 protein: CASSQWAGIDQETQYF

CDR3 length: 16
V gene: TRBV15
J gene: TRBJ1-2
D gene: NA
clone size: NA
CDR3 DNA: TGTGCCACCAGCAGAGATCTGGGGGCGCTGAACTATGGCTACACCTTC
CDR3 protein: CATSRDLGALNYGYTF

CDR3 length: 14
V gene: TRBV6-5
J gene: TRBJ1-2
D gene: TRBD1
clone size: NA
CDR3 DNA: TGTGCCAGCAGTTACACGGGACAGGGGCAAGGCTACACCTTC
CDR3 protein: CASSYTGQGQGYTF

CDR3 length: 14
V gene: TRBV19
J gene: TRBJ1-5
D gene: TRBD1
clone size: NA
CDR3 DNA: TGTGCCAGTAGTAGGGGACAGGAGTACCAGCCCCAGCATTTT
CDR3 protein: CASSRGQEYQPQHF

CDR3 length: 16
V gene: TRBV5-1
J gene: TRBJ1-1
D gene: TRBD1
clone size: NA
CDR3 DNA: TGCGCCAGCAGCTTCGGGACAGGGTATAGGAACACTGAAGCTTTCTTT
CDR3 protein: CASSFGTGYRNTEAFF

CDR3 length: 17
V gene: TRBV7-8
J gene: TRBJ2-3
D gene: NA
clone size: few
CDR3 DNA: TGTGCCAGCAGCTTAGGTTCGCTAGCCGGAAGCACAGATACGCAGTATTTT
CDR3 protein: CASSLGSLAGSTDTQYF

CDR3 length: 18
V gene: TRBV24-1
J gene: TRBJ2-2
D gene: NA
clone size: NA
CDR3 DNA: TGTGCCACCAGTGACCCGGGACTTGGAGGGCGTCAGTTAGGGGAGCTGTTTTTT
CDR3 protein: CATSDPGLGGRQLGELFF

CDR3 length: 15
V gene: TRBV5-6
J gene: TRBJ2-6
D gene: NA
clone size: NA
CDR3 DNA: TGTGCCAGCAGCCGTACAGGGTCTGGGGCCAACGTCCTGACTTTC
CDR3 protein: CASSRTGSGANVLTF

CDR3 length: 15
V gene: TRBV6-6
J gene: TRBJ1-2
D gene: NA
clone size: NA
CDR3 DNA: TGTGCCAGCAGATTCGACACGTCCCTCTCCTATGGCTACACCTTC
CDR3 protein: CASRFDTSLSYGYTF

CDR3 length: 15
V gene: TRBV13
J gene: TRBJ1-2
D gene: TRBD1
clone size: once
CDR3 DNA: TGTGCCAGCAGTCTTAATACAGGGGCGGAGGATGGCTACACCTTC
CDR3 protein: CASSLNTGAEDGYTF

CDR3 length: 12
V gene: TRBV24-1
J gene: TRBJ2-5
D gene: TRBD1
clone size: NA
CDR3 DNA: TGTGCCACCAGAGACAGGGGACAGACCCAGTACTTC
CDR3 protein: CATRDRGQTQYF

CDR3 length: 17
V gene: TRBV11-2
J gene: TRBJ2-1
D gene: NA
clone size: NA
CDR3 DNA: TGTGCCAGCGGAAACAGGGTAACAGGACTAGTCCCTCGGAGGCAGTTCTTC
CDR3 protein: CASGNRVTGLVPRRQFF

CDR3 length: 16
V gene: TRBV11-2
J gene: TRBJ2-1
D gene: NA
clone size: NA
CDR3 DNA: TGTGCCAGCAGCTTCGACAGGCGGGTTCCATACAATGAGCAGTTCTTC
CDR3 protein: CASSFDRRVPYNEQFF

CDR3 length: 17
V gene: TRBV15
J gene: TRBJ2-2
D gene: TRBD2
clone size: NA
CDR3 DNA: TGTGCCACCAGCAGAGATTCTCGGGGGGGACCCCCCGGGGAGCTGTTTTTT
CDR3 protein: CATSRDSRGGPPGELFF

CDR3 length: 15
V gene: TRBV4-1
J gene: TRBJ1-4
D gene: NA
clone size: NA
CDR3 DNA: TGCGCCAGCAGCCAAGTTCACGGACTCAATGAAAAACTGTTTTTT
CDR3 protein: CASSQVHGLNEKLFF

CDR3 length: 15
V gene: TRBV5-8
J gene: TRBJ2-1
D gene: TRBD1
clone size: NA
CDR3 DNA: TGTGCCAGCAGCAACCGGGACAGATTATACAATGAGCAGTTCTTC
CDR3 protein: CASSNRDRLYNEQFF

CDR3 length: 15
V gene: TRBV19
J gene: TRBJ1-1
D gene: TRBD1
clone size: NA
CDR3 DNA: TGTGCCAGTAGTGGGCCGGGACAGGAGAACACTGAAGCTTTCTTT
CDR3 protein: CASSGPGQENTEAFF

CDR3 length: 13
V gene: TRBV7-9
J gene: TRBJ2-7
D gene: NA
clone size: NA
CDR3 DNA: TGTGCCAGCAGCATCACAGGGACCTACGAGCAGTACTTC
CDR3 protein: CASSITGTYEQYF

CDR3 length: 16
V gene: TRBV19
J gene: TRBJ1-1
D gene: NA
clone size: NA
CDR3 DNA: TGTGCCAGTAGTCACAACCGGGTGGGCAGCGGCACTGAAGCTTTCTTT
CDR3 protein: CASSHNRVGSGTEAFF

CDR3 length: 15
V gene: TRBV30
J gene: TRBJ2-4
D gene: NA
clone size: NA
CDR3 DNA: TGTGCCTGGAGTTCGGGGATAGGAGGCAAAAACATTCAGTACTTC
CDR3 protein: CAWSSGIGGKNIQYF